This T cell receptor (beta chain) was sequenced for a study of blood T cell repertoires in COVID-19. In the study overall: COVID-19 samples from acute and convalescent phases originated in the United States, Italy and Spain. Sources were T cells, B-cell-depleted T cells, or PBMCs; the material itself was cDNA or gDNA.

Source study methods: Reference gene primer amplification gave estimated nucleated cell counts. Profiled with immunoSEQ multiplex PCR; TCRdb holds only in-frame clones, not every one. V and J calls and clone size follow that table, whereas D and trimming were derived from the DNA. The table records roughly 250,000 clones, more than 70% of them present only once. The germline V gene encodes CDR1 LNHDA and CDR2 SQIVND (reference sequence). The CDR3 consists of 14 residues. V lost 5 bases, J lost 5 bases, and 13 bases lay in between. The rearrangement joins TRBV19 to TRBJ1-5; D is perhaps TRBD1 (6 bases). Sequenced material: peripheral blood. This TCR was recovered from a woman aged 35 to 49 who had recovered from COVID-19. The DNA for the CDR3 is TGTGCCAGTAGTCCCCCGGGGGGCCATCAGCCCCAGCATTTT. This sequence encodes CASSPPGGHQPQHF. Complete variable domain (other parts from reference TRBV19 and TRBJ1-5): DGGITQSPKYLFRKEGQNVTLSCEQNLNHDAMYWYRQDPGQGLRLIYYSQIVNDFQKGDIAEGYSVSREKKESFPLTVTSAQKNPTAFYLCASSPPGGHQPQHFGDGTRLSIL.